This TCR beta chain was sequenced for a study of Tregs in tolerant kidney transplant recipients. Study conclusions and caveats: Findings come from small patient numbers and require larger validation.

Remarks on this clone: Its antigen is not known.

Profiled with immunoSEQ multiplex PCR; TCRdb holds only in-frame clones, not every one. The table records 65,000 to 85,000 clones, roughly 90% of them present only once. The nonmyeloablative bone marrow transplants came from related graft donors, with transient mixed chimerism. Unstimulated Tregs (CD4+CD25+CD127-) and CD4+CD25- non-Tregs were sorted from PBMCs. This CDR3 contains 17 residues. V lost 0 bases, J lost 5 bases, and 11 bases stayed unmatched. Per the germline V gene, CDR1 is SGHTS and CDR2 is YDEGEE. This chain links TRBV5-8 with TRBJ2-3, with 8 bases aligning to TRBD2. This receptor was identified in a human patient who received a combined kidney and bone marrow transplant. Some of these T cells may belong to the graft donor. Specimen: CD4+ T cells from blood (PBMCs), collected 24 months after the transplant. The chain's CDR3 is CASSLDAGGLWGDTQYF. The CDR3 nucleotides read TGTGCCAGCAGCTTGGACGCGGGGGGCTTATGGGGAGATACGCAGTATTTT.